The 27 T cell receptor beta chains presented below share a single source sample, sequenced in a study of shared clonotypes between healthy human individuals. Libraries were prepared by immunoSEQ multiplex PCR; TCRdb keeps only in-frame clonotypes and omits some of them. The sample yields about 800,000 clones, 95% to 97% seen once. The naive CD8 subset, CD45RO-negative cells positively selected for CCR7, excluded terminally differentiated effector memory CD45RA+ cells. Sequences were obtained from naive CD8+ T cells sorted from blood. The receptors come from a man aged 25 to 40 in good health.

The rearrangement uses TRBV27 and TRBJ2-1; 9 positions agree with TRBD2. The V gene end was trimmed by 6 bases and the J gene end by 7 bases; junction bases not matched to a gene: 7. CDR1 and CDR2 (germline): MNHEY, SMNVEV (reference sequence). This CDR3 has 14 amino acids. The CDR3 coding sequence is TGTGCCAGCAGCGCGGGAGGGCCGAGGAATGAGCAGTTCTTC. Its protein is CASSAGGPRNEQFF.

In the case of this clone: Other DNA sequences in this sample translate to the same CDR3. The chain links TRBV7-9 to TRBJ2-5; 8 bases line up with TRBD2. The CDR3 contains 15 residues. V was pared by 1 base and J by 1 base, with 2 bases of the junction left unmatched. Germline V gene lookup returns CDR1 SEHNR and CDR2 FQNEAQ (reference sequence). CDR3 in DNA: TGTGCCAGCAGCTTAGGGCTAGCGGGCCAAGAGACCCAGTACTTC. The encoded protein is CASSLGLAGQETQYF.

The rearrangement joins TRBV21-1 to TRBJ1-5. TRBV21-1 constitutes a pseudogene. CDR3 length: 15 residues. The CDR3: CASSKGRLESQPQHF. In DNA, the CDR3 is TGTGCCAGCAGCAAAGGTCGACTAGAGAGTCAGCCCCAGCATTTT.

The chain carries TRBV4-1 and TRBJ1-5, with unresolved D. Deletions cut 1 base from V and 3 bases from J, with 7 bases between. CDR3 length equals 14 residues. Germline-derived CDR1 and CDR2 are MGHRA and YSYEKL. In nucleotides, the CDR3 is TGCGCCAGCAGCCAAGCGCTGTTCAATCAGCCCCAGCATTTT. This gives the protein CASSQALFNQPQHF.

The chain carries TRBV14 and TRBJ2-1; tentatively, D is TRBD2 (6 bases). The CDR3 length is 15 residues. The germline CDR1 and CDR2 sequences are SGHDN and FVKESK. Trimming stripped 4 bases from V and 8 bases from J, with 18 bases between. CDR3 nucleotide sequence: TGTGCCAGCAGCCCGCCCGGGACTCTTTTTGATGAGCAGTTCTTC. Translating it yields CASSPPGTLFDEQFF.

This sequence joins TRBV7-8 and TRBJ2-3; 10 bases match TRBD1. Trimming at V came to 5 bases and at J to 6 bases, leaving 17 bases not matched to a gene. The CDR3 has 18 amino acids. The germline gives CDR1 SGHVS, CDR2 FQNEAQ. In DNA form, the CDR3 reads TGTGCCAGCAGCCTGGCCGGGACAGGGGAAGTAGGCTTGGATACGCAGTATTTT. Translation gives CASSLAGTGEVGLDTQYF.

The V gene is TRBV2, the J gene TRBJ1-1; D gene ambiguous. Trimming took off 6 bases at V and 4 bases at J, with 9 bases between the two ends. Germline V CDR1 and CDR2: SNHLY, FYNNEI. This CDR3 is 12 amino acids long. The CDR3 bases are TGTGCCAGCAGCGGAGAACCCACTGAAGCTTTCTTT. This encodes CASSGEPTEAFF. Filled out from reference TRBV2 and TRBJ1-1, the complete variable domain reads EPEVTQTPSHQVTQMGQEVILRCVPISNHLYFYWYRQILGQKVEFLVSFYNNEISEKSEIFDDQFSVERPDGSNFTLKIRSTKLEDSAMYFCASSGEPTEAFFGQGTRLTVV.

The V and J genes are TRBV11-3 and TRBJ2-5; 12 bases align to TRBD2. Trimming took 4 bases from V and 1 from J; bases not matched to a gene: 7. The CDR3 is 17 residues long. In germline, CDR1 is SGHNT, CDR2 YENEEA. The CDR3 nucleotides read TGTGCCAGCAGCTGCCCTCCGGGACTAGCGGGCCAAGAGACCCAGTACTTC. This translates into CASSCPPGLAGQETQYF.

The V call is TRBV2, the J call TRBJ2-6, with TRBD1 matching 8 bases. The CDR3 runs to 16 residues. The germline gives CDR1 SNHLY, CDR2 FYNNEI. V shed 7 bases, J shed 0 bases, and the junction held 5 bases outside the gene matches. CDR3 region: CASTSTGGSGANVLTF. The CDR3 DNA is TGTGCCAGCACCTCTACAGGGGGCTCTGGGGCCAACGTCCTGACTTTC.

The chain uses TRBV5-6 and TRBJ1-5; D might be TRBD1 (5 bases). Germline loops: CDR1 SGHDT, CDR2 YYEEEE. This CDR3 contains 14 residues. Trimming left V 2 bases short and J 3 bases short, with 9 bases between. CDR3 nucleotide sequence: TGTGCCAGCAGCTTCGGACAAGTCAATCAGCCCCAGCATTTT. Protein sequence: CASSFGQVNQPQHF.

V and J are TRBV7-6 and TRBJ2-3; D possibly corresponds to TRBD2 (6 bases). The CDR3 is 16 residues long. Germline V gene sequence: CDR1 SGHVS, CDR2 FNYEAQ. The ends were cut back, 2 bases at V and 1 base at J, with 13 bases in the middle. As DNA, the CDR3 is TGTGCCAGCAGCTTATTAACGGCTAGCGGCACAGATACGCAGTATTTT. It yields the protein CASSLLTASGTDTQYF.

The rearrangement joins TRBV7-9 to TRBJ2-1, with D tentatively TRBD2 (6 bases). Germline assignment: CDR1 SEHNR and CDR2 FQNEAQ (reference sequence). CDR3 length: 14 residues. The V gene lost 5 bases and the J gene lost 4 bases, with 12 bases spanning the gap. The CDR3 DNA follows: TGTGCCAGCAGCGCGGGACGGACGTACAATGAGCAGTTCTTC. Translating it yields CASSAGRTYNEQFF.

V and J are TRBV29-1 and TRBJ2-7; 8 bases are shared with TRBD1. With 6 bases clipped from V and 4 bases from J, the junction kept 8 bases outside the gene matches. There are 13 residues in the CDR3. Germline V gives CDR1 SQVTM, CDR2 ANQGSEA. The CDR3 DNA is TGCAGCGTCCTCGGACAGGGTGGGTACGAGCAGTACTTC. It codes for CSVLGQGGYEQYF.

The V and J genes are TRBV10-3 and TRBJ1-2; 7 bases map to TRBD1. V gave up 7 bases and J gave up 14 bases; unmatched junction bases: 16. This CDR3 contains 13 residues. CDR1 ENHRY and CDR2 SYGVKD come from the germline V gene. CDR3 sequence reads: CAITSTGSEDWTF. Written as DNA, the CDR3 is TGTGCCATCACTTCGACAGGGTCTGAGGATTGGACCTTC.

The rearrangement uses TRBV7-2 and TRBJ2-2; D is unresolved. Per the germline V gene, CDR1 is SGHTA and CDR2 is FQGNSA. This CDR3 contains 13 residues. The V gene lost 4 bases and the J gene lost 8 bases, with 11 bases spanning the gap. CDR3 in amino acids: CASSSPAEGELFF. For the CDR3, the DNA is TGTGCCAGCAGCTCCCCCGCAGAGGGGGAGCTGTTTTTT.

The chain is built from TRBV15 and TRBJ2-1, with 7 bases fitting TRBD1. J gave up 8 bases and V 3 bases, and 13 bases lay outside the gene matches. The CDR3 loop spans 16 amino acids. Looked up from germline, CDR1 is LNHNV and CDR2 is YYDKDF (reference sequence). The CDR3 protein is CATSRARDSVFDEQFF. Here the CDR3 DNA reads TGTGCCACCAGCAGGGCCCGGGACAGTGTTTTTGATGAGCAGTTCTTC.

This chain connects TRBV7-9 to TRBJ2-5, with TRBD1 matching 10 bases. Trimming removed 1 base from V and 5 bases from J; junction bases left unmatched: 10. Germline CDR1 and CDR2: SEHNR and FQNEAQ (reference sequence). The CDR3 is 17 amino acids. DNA for the CDR3: TGTGCCAGCAGCTTAGGTATCGGGACAGGGGTCGGGGAGACCCAGTACTTC. Its translation: CASSLGIGTGVGETQYF. The variable domain in full, with the rest retrieved from reference TRBV7-9 and TRBJ2-5, is DTGVSQNPRHKITKRGQNVTFRCDPISEHNRLYWYRQTLGQGPEFLTYFQNEAQLEKSRLLSDRFSAERPKGSFSTLEIQRTEQGDSAMYLCASSLGIGTGVGETQYFGPGTRLLVL.

The chain joins TRBV19 to TRBJ2-7; 10 positions agree with TRBD1. This CDR3 contains 15 residues. V lost 6 bases, J lost 5 bases, and 10 bases stayed unmatched. Germline V gene lookup returns CDR1 LNHDA and CDR2 SQIVND (reference sequence). In DNA form, the CDR3 reads TGTGCCAGTAGCATCTCGGGCGGGACAGGGGACGAGCAGTACTTC. Translated: CASSISGGTGDEQYF.

V is TRBV6-4 and J is TRBJ2-1; 10 bases are shared with TRBD1. The CDR3 has 16 amino acids. CDR1 MRHNA and CDR2 SNTAGT come from the germline V gene. The trim removed 3 bases at V and 2 bases at J, leaving 4 bases unmatched. Written as DNA, the CDR3 is TGTGCCAGCAGTGAGGACAGGGGGGGGACCTACAATGAGCAGTTCTTC. This codes for CASSEDRGGTYNEQFF.

The chain carries TRBV9 and TRBJ2-7, with TRBD2 matching over 12 bases. This CDR3 region has 16 residues. With V trimmed by 0 bases and J by 5 bases, 6 bases remained unmatched. Germline V CDR1 and CDR2: SGDLS, YYNGEE. The chain's CDR3 is CASSVVPSGRVDEQYF. Written as DNA, the CDR3 is TGTGCCAGCAGCGTAGTGCCTAGCGGGAGGGTTGACGAGCAGTACTTC.

The J gene is TRBJ2-1, the V gene TRBV7-6; D ambiguous. CDR3 length: 15 amino acids. The V end lost 0 bases, the J end lost 4 bases, and 10 bases lay between the germline ends. CDR1 SGHVS and CDR2 FNYEAQ come from the germline V gene. CDR3 sequence (DNA): TGTGCCAGCAGCTTAGCGCAACGGCTATACAATGAGCAGTTCTTC. Translating it yields CASSLAQRLYNEQFF.

The CDR3 here is CASSPATGELFF. Written as DNA, the CDR3 is TGTGCCAGCAGTCCGGCCACCGGGGAGCTGTTTTTT. The V and J genes are TRBV28 and TRBJ2-2; D is undetermined. V lost 5 bases and J 4 bases, leaving 5 bases between the germline ends. The CDR3 is 12 amino acids. Germline assignment: CDR1 MDHEN and CDR2 SYDVKM.

The genes are TRBV7-9 and TRBJ2-5; the match to TRBD2 covers 10 bases. Per the germline V gene, CDR1 is SEHNR and CDR2 is FQNEAQ (reference sequence). The V gene end was trimmed by 3 bases and the J gene end by 2 bases; junction bases not matched to a gene: 3. The CDR3 contains 15 residues. CDR3 in DNA: TGTGCCAGCAGCTTGTCTAGCGGGGGTCAAGAGACCCAGTACTTC. It yields the protein CASSLSSGGQETQYF. The complete variable domain, with remaining parts taken from reference TRBV7-9 and TRBJ2-5, reads DTGVSQNPRHKITKRGQNVTFRCDPISEHNRLYWYRQTLGQGPEFLTYFQNEAQLEKSRLLSDRFSAERPKGSFSTLEIQRTEQGDSAMYLCASSLSSGGQETQYFGPGTRLLVL.

The CDR3 sequence is CASSPGQGFGGELFF. Here the CDR3 DNA reads TGTGCCAGCAGCCCTGGACAGGGCTTCGGCGGGGAGCTGTTTTTT. The genes are TRBV14 and TRBJ2-2, with 8 bases matching TRBD1. Per the germline V gene, CDR1 is SGHDN and CDR2 is FVKESK. Trimming at V came to 4 bases and at J to 7 bases, leaving 8 bases not matched to a gene. The CDR3 sequence is 15 residues long.

A remark on this clone: Distinct nucleotide sequences in the sample also encode this CDR3. The genes are TRBV29-1 and TRBJ2-7; D may be TRBD1 or TRBD2 (5 bases each). The germline V and J ends were trimmed by 7 bases and 5 bases, with 15 bases remaining between them. CDR3 length: 12 residues. Looked up from germline, CDR1 is SQVTM and CDR2 is ANQGSEA. The CDR3 sequence is CSAEGGRDEQYF. CDR3 in DNA: TGCAGCGCTGAGGGTGGCAGGGACGAGCAGTACTTC.

The chain's CDR3 is CASSPQGPYYEQYF. The CDR3 DNA follows: TGTGCCAGTAGTCCACAGGGGCCATACTACGAGCAGTACTTC. V is TRBV19 and J is TRBJ2-7; TRBD1 matches 7 bases. CDR3 length equals 14 residues. CDR1 and CDR2 from the germline V gene are LNHDA and SQIVND (reference sequence). The J segment lost 3 bases and the V segment lost 5 bases, leaving 7 bases of the junction unmatched.

The chain couples TRBV7-9 to TRBJ2-1; D not resolved. V dropped 3 bases and J dropped 0 bases, with 15 bases sitting between them. The germline V gene encodes CDR1 SEHNR and CDR2 FQNEAQ (reference sequence). The CDR3 extends over 17 amino acids. Written as DNA, the CDR3 is TGTGCCAGCAGCTTCCCTCGAAAATTTAGCTCCTACAATGAGCAGTTCTTC. Its protein is CASSFPRKFSSYNEQFF.